These 23 T cell receptor beta chains originate from one sample sequenced in a study of regulatory T cells in long-lasting Graves disease (dated by TCRdb to 2020 to 2022). Per the publication, the time point label means: newly diagnosed GD, antithyroid drugs for less than 3 months. For both TCR sequencing and RNA sequencing, RNA was extracted from PBMCs in TRIzol. To prepare the library, multiplex PCR was applied. Reads for this sample came from an Illumina HiSeq 4000. iRepertoire HTBI primers and Arm-PCR amplification of CDR3 regions were used to construct TCR beta libraries. In TCRdb, the public reads were trimmed at Q25 with fastp and aligned with MiXCR, with productive beta chains retained. Entries are consolidated by CDR3 protein sequence, retaining the most common genes and DNA. For this sample there are 540,000 or so distinct CDR3 sequences; approximately 13% appear just once. Jointly, the top ten make up roughly 10% of the sample.

This same sample was also taken into another study, of T cells in Graves' hyperthyroidism and ophthalmopathy.

The sample in question was peripheral blood mononuclear cells (PBMCs), obtained at new diagnosis, from a patient treated with antithyroid drugs. The receptor source for this set is a man under 40 with Graves disease. Donor details come from another sample of the same person, matched by shared clones.

In the case of this clonotype: One junction end disagrees with the germline gene, perhaps due to a read error. V usage is TRBV2 and J usage is TRBJ2-3, with TRBD1 matching over 7 bases. This CDR3 is 12 amino acids long. The germline V gene encodes CDR1 SNHLY and CDR2 FYNNEI. The CDR3 protein is CASGRDRDAQYF. The CDR3, as DNA: TGTGCCAGCGGCCGGGACAGAGATGCGCAGTATTTT. Using reference TRBV2 and TRBJ2-3 for the parts outside the CDR3, the full variable domain is EPEVTQTPSHQVTQMGQEVILRCVPISNHLYFYWYRQILGQKVEFLVSFYNNEISEKSEIFDDQFSVERPDGSNFTLKIRSTKLEDSAMYFCASGRDRDAQYFGPGTRLTVL.

This clonotype was seen a handful of times. The V call is TRBV5-4, the J call TRBJ2-7; TRBD1 aligns across 8 bases. The trim removed 3 bases at V and 1 base at J, leaving 6 bases unmatched. CDR1 is SGHNT and CDR2 is YYREEE in the germline V gene (reference sequence). The CDR3 is 15 residues long. The CDR3 here is CASSWTGLGSYEQYF. The CDR3 DNA sequence: TGTGCCAGCAGCTGGACAGGGTTGGGGTCCTACGAGCAGTACTTC.

This clonotype has at least ten counts. The V and J genes are TRBV7-2 and TRBJ1-1, with a tentative D call TRBD1 (5 bases). The CDR3 is made up of 11 amino acids. Trimming pared 5 bases from V and 11 bases from J, leaving 12 bases between. Germline V lookup: CDR1 SGHTA, CDR2 FQGNSA. CDR3 bases: TGTGCCAGCAGCCGGGAGGGGAGGGCTTTCTTT. Protein: CASSREGRAFF. The variable domain in full, completed from reference TRBV7-2 and TRBJ1-1, reads GAGVSQSPSNKVTEKGKDVELRCDPISGHTALYWYRQSLGQGLEFLIYFQGNSAPDKSGLPSDRFSAERTGGSVSTLTIQRTQQEDSAVYLCASSREGRAFFGQGTRLTVV.

The V and J genes are TRBV7-9 and TRBJ1-4; the D gene is possibly TRBD1 (6 bases). This CDR3 spans 14 amino acids. The V end was cut by 5 bases, the J end by 4 bases, with 11 bases between. Germline CDR1 SEHNR, CDR2 FQNEAQ (reference sequence). In nucleotides, the CDR3 is TGTGCCAGCAGCCAAGGGGGAATTAATGAAAAACTGTTTTTT. It translates to CASSQGGINEKLFF.

This clonotype occurred many times. The chain couples TRBV2 to TRBJ2-7; D perhaps matches TRBD1 (6 bases). The V gene's germline CDR1 is SNHLY and CDR2 FYNNEI. V was shortened by 7 bases and J by 1 base, with 17 bases between the two germline ends. The CDR3 has 15 residues. CDR3 coding DNA: TGTGCCAGCACTCAAAGGGGGAGCAGGTCCTACGAGCAGTACTTC. Protein: CASTQRGSRSYEQYF.

J is TRBJ2-7 and V is TRBV27; D possibly matches TRBD1 or TRBD2 (6 bases each). The germline gives CDR1 MNHEY, CDR2 SMNVEV (reference sequence). Trimming removed 4 bases at V and 5 bases at J, with 18 bases between. The CDR3 consists of 15 residues. The CDR3 is CASSSLRDGGHEQYF. The CDR3 nucleotides are TGTGCCAGCAGTTCACTCCGGGACGGGGGCCACGAGCAGTACTTC.

A few counts support this clonotype. A single base separates this from a much larger clone, so it may be a read error. The chain is built from TRBV12-5 and TRBJ2-7; TRBD2 matches at 7 bases. The junction had 10 bases not matched to a gene; V was cut back by 1 base and J by 7 bases. This CDR3 is built from 15 residues. The V gene's germline CDR1 is LGHNT and CDR2 FRNRAP. The CDR3, as DNA: TGTGCTAGTGGTTTGGGTTCTAGCGGCTACAATGAGCAGTACTTC. This translates into CASGLGSSGYNEQYF.

Many counts were recorded for this clonotype. The CDR3 region has the DNA TGCAGTGCTAGAGATACCGGTCAGGGGGGAAATTCACCCCTCCACTTT. Encoded protein: CSARDTGQGGNSPLHF. V usage is TRBV20-1 and J usage is TRBJ1-6; 7 nucleotides line up with TRBD1. This CDR3 is 16 amino acids long. V lost 0 bases to trimming and J lost 7 bases; unmatched junction nucleotides: 9. CDR1 and CDR2 from the germline V gene are DFQATT and SNEGSKA (reference sequence).

This chain connects TRBV6-1 to TRBJ2-5; 9 positions agree with TRBD1. The CDR3 sequence is 17 residues long. V lost 5 bases and J lost 5; bases outside the gene matches: 15. From germline, CDR1 is MNHNS and CDR2 SASEGT. The CDR3 here is CASSPGTGILVGETQYF. As DNA, the CDR3 is TGTGCCAGCAGTCCCGGGACAGGGATATTGGTAGGGGAGACCCAGTACTTC.

This clonotype showed up just a few times. The rearrangement uses TRBV3-1 and TRBJ2-2; unclear D gene. The CDR3 spans 16 residues. Germline-derived CDR1 and CDR2 are LGHDT and YNNKEL (reference sequence). The V and J ends lost 3 bases and 0 bases respectively, with 11 bases between them. This chain's CDR3 is CASSHEPISNTGELFF. In DNA, the CDR3 is TGTGCCAGCAGCCACGAGCCAATTTCGAACACCGGGGAGCTGTTTTTT.

This clonotype came up a few times. This rearrangement joins TRBV2 to TRBJ2-4; a weak D match, TRBD1 (6 bases). The germline CDR1 and CDR2 sequences are SNHLY and FYNNEI. There are 16 residues in the CDR3. V lost 3 bases and J 1 base, leaving 13 bases between the germline ends. The CDR3 reads CASSDGTPGAKNIQYF. The DNA for the CDR3 is TGTGCCAGCAGTGATGGGACACCTGGGGCCAAAAACATTCAGTACTTC. Full variable domain (rest looked up from reference TRBV2 and TRBJ2-4): EPEVTQTPSHQVTQMGQEVILRCVPISNHLYFYWYRQILGQKVEFLVSFYNNEISEKSEIFDDQFSVERPDGSNFTLKIRSTKLEDSAMYFCASSDGTPGAKNIQYFGAGTRLSVL.

The CDR3 here is CSVGPDSTYEQYF. CDR3 sequence (DNA): TGCAGCGTGGGGCCAGACTCAACCTACGAGCAGTACTTC. This chain joins TRBV29-1 and TRBJ2-7; D is perhaps TRBD1 (5 bases). Deletions cut 6 bases from V and 2 bases from J, with 14 bases between. The germline CDR1 and CDR2 sequences are SQVTM and ANQGSEA. The CDR3 covers 13 residues.

This clonotype appeared a few times. The J gene is TRBJ2-5, the V gene TRBV15; maybe TRBD1 (5 bases). The CDR3 runs 14 residues. Germline V gene lookup returns CDR1 LNHNV and CDR2 YYDKDF (reference sequence). The ends were cut back, 5 bases at V and 2 bases at J, with 12 bases in the middle. The CDR3: CATSVHRYQETQYF. For the CDR3, the DNA is TGTGCCACCAGCGTTCACAGGTATCAAGAGACCCAGTACTTC.

This clonotype was counted between two and nine times. The rearrangement uses TRBV19 and TRBJ1-5; possibly TRBD1 for D (5 bases). The germline V gene has CDR1 LNHDA and CDR2 SQIVND (reference sequence). Trimming cost V 3 bases and J 11 bases, with 23 bases left between them. The CDR3 length is 16 residues. DNA for the CDR3: TGTGCCAGTAGTATTCTACCTTCCGCCAGGGACCAAGCCCAGCATTTT. Translation gives CASSILPSARDQAQHF.

This clonotype showed up many times. This rearrangement joins TRBV27 to TRBJ2-3, with 7 positions matching TRBD2. The trim removed 3 bases at V and 0 bases at J, leaving 3 bases unmatched. There are 15 residues in the CDR3. Germline values: CDR1 MNHEY, CDR2 SMNVEV (reference sequence). The CDR3 loop reads CASSLGLPSTDTQYF. The CDR3 nucleotides are TGTGCCAGCAGTTTGGGACTACCTAGCACAGATACGCAGTATTTT.

This clonotype was found many times. The chain links TRBV10-3 to TRBJ1-4, with unresolved D. The germline V gene has CDR1 ENHRY and CDR2 SYGVKD. The CDR3 consists of 13 residues. V dropped 2 bases and J dropped 3 bases, with 4 bases sitting between them. The CDR3 coding sequence is TGTGCCATCAGTGAGACGGCTAATGAAAAACTGTTTTTT. Amino acid sequence: CAISETANEKLFF.

As concerns this clonotype: This may be a read error, as it is one base from a much larger clone. The chain carries TRBV20-1 and TRBJ2-5; 7 positions agree with TRBD1. V shed 4 bases and J 5 bases; nucleotides not matched to a gene: 13. The CDR3 covers 15 residues. Germline assignment: CDR1 DFQATT and CDR2 SNEGSKA (reference sequence). CDR3 residues: CSATPPGQYEETQYF. CDR3 in DNA: TGCAGTGCTACCCCCCCGGGACAGTACGAGGAGACCCAGTACTTC.

This clonotype has at least ten counts. J is TRBJ2-3 and V is TRBV2; D tentatively reads TRBD1 or TRBD2 (6 bases each). Trimming cost V 7 bases and J 0 bases, with 17 bases left between them. The CDR3 loop spans 16 amino acids. Germline V gene data show CDR1 as SNHLY and CDR2 as FYNNEI. In DNA, the CDR3 is TGTGCCAGCATCAGGGGTAATAGCGGTAGCACAGATACGCAGTATTTT. As protein: CASIRGNSGSTDTQYF.

This clonotype appeared many times. The CDR3 sequence is CASSPTSGRFSSYNEQFF. In DNA, the CDR3 is TGTGCCAGCAGCCCGACTAGCGGGAGGTTCTCCTCCTACAATGAGCAGTTCTTC. The chain recombines TRBV11-2 with TRBJ2-1; the match to TRBD2 covers 13 bases. This CDR3 has 18 amino acids. J was trimmed by 0 bases and V by 5 bases; bases with no gene match: 7. Per the germline V gene, CDR1 is SGHAT and CDR2 is FQNNGV.

This clonotype has a count of ten or more. The J gene is TRBJ2-1, the V gene TRBV28; 7 bases agree with TRBD2. This CDR3 contains 14 residues. Germline V gene data show CDR1 as MDHEN and CDR2 as SYDVKM. The J segment lost 4 bases and the V segment lost 3 bases, leaving 3 bases of the junction unmatched. Here the CDR3 DNA reads TGTGCCAGCAGTTTCCTAGCGGCTTACAATGAGCAGTTCTTC. Amino acid sequence: CASSFLAAYNEQFF.

This clonotype showed up many times. The DNA for the CDR3 is TGTGCCAGCAGTTTACTAGCGGCCACCTACGAGCAGTACTTC. It yields the protein CASSLLAATYEQYF. The chain uses TRBV27 and TRBJ2-7, with TRBD2 matching 7 bases. CDR1 is MNHEY, CDR2 SMNVEV, per germline (reference sequence). With V trimmed by 2 bases and J by 2 bases, 3 bases remained unmatched. The CDR3 extends over 14 amino acids.

The sample holds a few counts of this clonotype. A much more abundant neighbour one base away suggests this may be a read error. This rearrangement joins TRBV2 to TRBJ2-1; 7 nucleotides match TRBD2. The junction had 15 bases not matched to a gene; V was cut back by 11 bases and J by 5 bases. Looked up from germline, CDR1 is SNHLY and CDR2 is FYNNEI. The CDR3 loop spans 15 amino acids. The CDR3: CAALRSSGTHNEQFF. For the CDR3, the DNA is TGTGCCGCTCTCAGGTCCAGCGGGACCCACAATGAGCAGTTCTTC.

This clonotype occurred a few times. A read error is possible here, since a much larger clone lies one base away. This rearrangement joins TRBV6-2 or TRBV6-3 to TRBJ2-2, with D possibly TRBD1 on 5 matching bases. Trimming took 11 bases from V and 1 from J, leaving 11 bases between them. The CDR3 contains 13 residues. The germline V gene has CDR1 MNHEY and CDR2 SVGEGT. CDR3 protein: CAVREQNTGELFF. DNA for the CDR3: TGTGCCGTCAGGGAACAGAACACCGGGGAGCTGTTTTTT.